A selection of T cell receptor beta chains follows, all from one sample in a study of human T cells and chemical hapten exposure. One entry per CDR3 protein results from TCRdb running MiXCR on the RACE reads. The sample includes tens of thousands of distinct CDR3 sequences, roughly a tenth of them seen just once. The source was whole blood, collected in connection with sensitization to the hapten diphenylcyclopropenone (DPC). The receptors stem from a woman in her twenties or thirties with alopecia areata. Some clones in this sample may be carry-over from other donors' samples. Each CDR3 is given with its conserved first and last residue. The D gene is left open where the match is weak. Some rows mark clone size as missing; the rest say once, few, many or name a class of expanded clone.

clone_size	j_call	v_call	d_call	cdr3_aa	cdr3_nt
few	TRBJ2-1	TRBV29-1	.	CSVAGSSYNEQFF	TGCAGCGTTGCGGGGAGCTCCTACAATGAGCAGTTCTTC
.	TRBJ2-2	TRBV10-3	.	CAISSTQTNTGELFF	TGTGCCATCAGCAGTACACAGACGAACACCGGGGAGCTGTTTTTT
few	TRBJ2-1	TRBV19	.	CASSPTSGSYNEQFF	TGTGCCAGTAGCCCGACTAGTGGATCCTACAATGAGCAGTTCTTC
.	TRBJ1-1	TRBV12-3/TRBV12-4	.	CASSFGQRDTEAFF	TGTGCCAGCAGTTTCGGCCAGAGAGACACTGAAGCTTTCTTT
few	TRBJ2-7	TRBV3-1	.	CASSQRPFRYEQYF	TGTGCCAGCAGCCAAAGACCCTTCCGGTACGAGCAGTACTTC
few	TRBJ1-2	TRBV7-3	TRBD1	CASSLMGQGDYGYTF	TGTGCCAGCAGCTTAATGGGACAGGGAGACTATGGCTACACCTTC
many	TRBJ2-1	TRBV11-1	TRBD1	CASSLEEGQVQFF	TGTGCCAGCAGCTTAGAAGAGGGACAGGTTCAGTTCTTC
many	TRBJ2-2	TRBV11-2	.	CASSRQYTGELFF	TGTGCCAGCAGCAGACAATACACCGGGGAGCTGTTTTTT
many	TRBJ2-2	TRBV5-4	.	CASSTGLTTGELFF	TGTGCCAGCAGCACCGGACTTACTACCGGGGAGCTGTTTTTT
few	TRBJ2-1	TRBV11-3	TRBD1	CASSLGQGSGNEQFF	TGTGCCAGCAGCTTAGGACAGGGAAGCGGAAATGAGCAGTTCTTC
many	TRBJ2-2	TRBV5-6	.	CASSLGRQTGELFF	TGTGCCAGCAGCTTGGGCAGACAGACCGGGGAGCTGTTTTTT
.	TRBJ1-4	TRBV4-3	.	CASSQDLHRNEKLFF	TGCGCCAGCAGCCAAGATCTCCACCGAAATGAAAAACTGTTTTTT
.	TRBJ2-3	TRBV7-9	.	CASSPDFPWDTQYF	TGTGCCAGCAGCCCGGACTTTCCCTGGGATACGCAGTATTTT
many	TRBJ1-2	TRBV2	TRBD1	CATLMTGGTGYTF	TGTGCCACCCTAATGACAGGGGGCACGGGCTACACCTTC
many	TRBJ2-3	TRBV7-7	.	CASSLAPGSTDTQYF	TGTGCTAGCAGCTTAGCCCCGGGTAGCACAGATACGCAGTATTTT